This entry concerns a single T cell receptor beta chain. This CDR3 contains 13 residues. Trimming took 6 bases from V and 1 from J, leaving 9 bases between them. Germline V gene lookup returns CDR1 KGHSH and CDR2 LQKENI. The source of the sample is a study of T cells after yellow fever vaccination. TCRdb redid the calling of the 5' RACE reads with MiXCR, one entry per CDR3 protein. The table records about 330,000 distinct CDR3 sequences, 6.8% of them present only once. The sample here was PBMCs, taken about 49 days after the first yellow fever vaccination. This receptor was obtained from a man between 18 and 29 years old who received the YFV17D yellow fever vaccine. The chain couples TRBV18 to TRBJ1-1; possibly TRBD1 for D (6 bases). For the CDR3, the DNA is TGTGCCAGCTCCCAGGGACAGAACACTGAAGCTTTCTTT. It encodes CASSQGQNTEAFF.